The present TCR beta chain was sequenced within a study of blood T cells in healthy people across ages. Broader study findings: Donors of long life had a larger count of naive CD4+ cells and greater diversity than aged donors.

The CDR3 has 14 amino acids. Trimming took 5 bases from V and 2 from J, leaving 11 bases between them. CDR1 MNHEY and CDR2 SMNVEV come from the germline V gene (reference sequence). A second PCR, run for roughly 7 to 11 cycles, used a sample-barcoded 5' primer plus a J-beta primer mix. TCRdb used MiXCR to reprocess the 5' RACE reads, holding one entry per CDR3 protein. The profile shows under 1 million distinct CDR3 sequences, around two fifths of them singletons. In this sample, this clonotype turned up once. The target antigen is unknown. The sequence came from a man aged 55 to 70 in good health. This chain uses TRBV27 with TRBJ2-3; no definite D call. The sample consisted of blood. This CDR3 reads CASSVATLTDTQYF. The CDR3 DNA sequence: TGTGCCAGCAGTGTAGCCACCCTCACAGATACGCAGTATTTT.